This is a list of T cell receptor beta chains from one sample in a study of blood T cell repertoires in COVID-19. Sequenced by immunoSEQ multiplex PCR; TCRdb stores in-frame clones only, minus some. This table has 150,000 to 180,000 clones, 65% to 90% appearing once. Sequenced: peripheral blood. These receptors all come from a woman aged 55-75 years with COVID-19, enrolled during active disease. CDR3s leave out the opening cysteine and the closing phenylalanine or tryptophan. A D gene is named only where the DNA matches it firmly. Only part of the rows carry a size: once, few, many, or a class if the clone is expanded.

J: TRBJ2-2; V: TRBV5-1; size: .; D: TRBD2; CDR3: PSEERGGAMAGELF
J: TRBJ1-3; V: TRBV7-3; size: few; D: .; CDR3: ASSQAAFSGNTIY
J: TRBJ1-1; V: TRBV6-4; size: .; D: .; CDR3: ASRLGEGTEAF
J: TRBJ1-1; V: TRBV5-6; size: .; D: TRBD1; CDR3: ASSLAGTGVPEAF
J: TRBJ2-5; V: TRBV3-1/TRBV3-2; size: .; D: .; CDR3: ASSQVAPRETQY
J: TRBJ2-3; V: TRBV24-1; size: .; D: .; CDR3: ATREPSTDTQY
J: TRBJ1-5; V: TRBV2; size: .; D: TRBD1; CDR3: ASSQVSTGGNQPQH
J: TRBJ2-1; V: TRBV3-1/TRBV3-2; size: .; D: .; CDR3: ASSQDLVSNEQF
J: TRBJ2-3; V: TRBV5-1; size: .; D: .; CDR3: ASSSAAGQRVTDTQY
J: TRBJ2-7; V: TRBV19; size: .; D: TRBD2; CDR3: ASSIGGGSEYEQY
J: TRBJ2-5; V: TRBV3-1/TRBV3-2; size: .; D: .; CDR3: ASNQRFQETQY
J: TRBJ2-1; V: TRBV2; size: .; D: TRBD2; CDR3: ASTSQSGLAGNNEQF
J: TRBJ1-1; V: TRBV3-1/TRBV3-2; size: .; D: .; CDR3: ASSQSSRTEAF
J: TRBJ2-1; V: TRBV29-1; size: .; D: .; CDR3: SVGGLLGGNEQF
J: TRBJ2-5; V: TRBV11-2; size: .; D: TRBD2; CDR3: ASSLASGKETQY
J: TRBJ2-3; V: TRBV5-1; size: .; D: .; CDR3: ASGFGETQY
J: TRBJ2-5; V: TRBV11-2; size: once; D: TRBD2; CDR3: ASSLGASGGSQETQY
J: TRBJ1-6; V: TRBV19; size: .; D: .; CDR3: ASSIGATGNNSPLH